The 9 T cell receptor beta chains below were found in one sample sequenced in a study of human T cells and chemical hapten exposure. TCRdb re-called the RACE reads through MiXCR, storing one row per CDR3 protein. The table shows about 53,000 distinct CDR3 sequences, with 8% to 10% occurring only once. Time point specified: pre-sensitization, week 0. The treatment: therapeutic diphenylcyclopropenone sensitization with weekly scalp DPC. The sequencing used whole blood, collected in connection with sensitization to the hapten diphenylcyclopropenone (DPC). These receptors were obtained from a man between 40 and 49 years old with alopecia areata. Some clones in this sample may be carry-over from other donors' samples.

This clonotype has a count of ten or more. The chain joins TRBV7-9 to TRBJ2-6, with unresolved D. The CDR3 runs to 13 residues. V was pared by 2 bases and J by 2 bases, with 1 base between. Germline V gene sequence: CDR1 SEHNR, CDR2 FQNEAQ (reference sequence). DNA of the CDR3: TGTGCCAGCAGCTTAACTGGGGCCAACGTCCTGACTTTC. Its translation: CASSLTGANVLTF.

J is TRBJ2-1 and V is TRBV19; the match to TRBD2 covers 9 bases. The CDR3 extends over 14 amino acids. Germline V gives CDR1 LNHDA, CDR2 SQIVND (reference sequence). V gave up 6 bases and J gave up 8 bases; unmatched junction bases: 8. This chain's CDR3 is CASRGLAFQDEQFF. The CDR3 bases are TGTGCCAGTAGAGGACTAGCGTTTCAGGATGAGCAGTTCTTC.

Details on this clonotype: This could be a read error, since a much larger clone is one nucleotide away. CDR3 in amino acids: CVSSFGQDGYTF. CDR3 DNA: TGTGTCAGCAGTTTCGGGCAGGATGGCTACACCTTC. V and J are TRBV12-3 or TRBV12-4 and TRBJ1-2, with D unresolved. CDR3 size: 12 residues.

The gene calls are TRBV28 and TRBJ2-3, with D perhaps matching TRBD2 (6 bases). The germline CDR1 and CDR2 sequences are MDHEN and SYDVKM. CDR3 length equals 15 residues. Trimming left V 6 bases short and J 1 base short, with 14 bases between. CDR3: CASRVGGIGTDTQYF. The CDR3 nucleotides are TGTGCCAGCAGGGTTGGCGGGATTGGCACAGATACGCAGTATTTT.

This clonotype was counted at least ten times. V gene TRBV7-2 combines with J gene TRBJ2-1; 16 bases are a match to TRBD2. Losses at the gene ends were 1 base for V and 9 bases for J; bases not matched to a gene: 9. CDR3 size: 18 residues. CDR1 and CDR2 from the germline V gene are SGHTA and FQGNSA. The CDR3 reads CASSLEGLAGGPWVEQFF. DNA for the CDR3: TGTGCCAGCAGCTTAGAGGGACTAGCGGGAGGGCCTTGGGTTGAGCAGTTCTTC.

This clonotype occurred many times. The rearrangement joins TRBV7-2 to TRBJ2-7, with D perhaps given as TRBD1 or TRBD2 (5 bases each). The germline gives CDR1 SGHTA, CDR2 FQGNSA. The CDR3 length is 14 residues. Trimming removed 1 base at V and 5 bases at J, with 12 bases between. The CDR3 sequence: CASSLGDPPDEQYF. In DNA, the CDR3 is TGTGCCAGCAGCTTAGGGGACCCCCCTGACGAGCAGTACTTC.

This clonotype was observed many times. The chain has TRBV11-2 and TRBJ2-7; 11 bases agree with TRBD2. V was pared by 4 bases and J by 3 bases, with 5 bases of the junction left unmatched. Per germline, CDR1 SGHAT and CDR2 FQNNGV. The CDR3 has 15 residues. CDR3 amino acids: CASSSTSGRSYEQYF. DNA of the CDR3: TGTGCCAGCAGCTCTACTAGCGGGAGAAGCTACGAGCAGTACTTC.

This clonotype was recorded at least ten times. This chain connects TRBV6-1 to TRBJ2-1; D is undetermined. CDR1 and CDR2 (germline): MNHNS, SASEGT. V dropped 11 bases and J dropped 4 bases, with 6 bases sitting between them. The CDR3 totals 10 residues. The CDR3 is CAVGYNEQFF. The CDR3, as DNA: TGTGCCGTCGGATACAATGAGCAGTTCTTC.

This clonotype was detected ten times or more. J is TRBJ1-1 and V is TRBV5-6; no definite D call. Germline CDR1 SGHDT, CDR2 YYEEEE. Trimming took 4 bases from V and 4 from J, leaving 8 bases between them. The length of the CDR3 is 12 residues. CDR3 loop: CASSHGSTEAFF. In DNA form, the CDR3 reads TGTGCCAGCAGCCATGGTAGCACTGAAGCTTTCTTT.